Presented here are 27 T cell receptor beta chains from one specimen sequenced in a study of T cell clones after liver transplantation. Clones were read by immunoSEQ multiplex PCR, and TCRdb kept only the in-frame ones, dropping some. The sample has 93,000 or so clones, about 88% seen once. This material consisted of CD4+ T cells from blood, taken around 4 years after liver transplant. All receptors derive from a human patient who received a liver transplant. Some T cells may be the graft donor's.

The V gene is TRBV7-6, the J gene TRBJ1-5; no definite D call. The ends were cut back, 0 bases at V and 2 bases at J, with 5 bases in the middle. The CDR3 extends over 14 amino acids. The germline V gene encodes CDR1 SGHVS and CDR2 FNYEAQ. In DNA form, the CDR3 reads TGTGCCAGCAGCTTAGCCGGGGGCAATCAGCCCCAGCATTTT. This translates into CASSLAGGNQPQHF.

The chain is built from TRBV18 and TRBJ2-7; 7 nucleotides match TRBD1. This CDR3 is 15 amino acids long. The V gene's germline CDR1 is KGHSH and CDR2 LQKENI. The J segment lost 0 bases and the V segment lost 3 bases, leaving 5 bases of the junction unmatched. The CDR3, as DNA: TGTGCCAGCTCACCCGGACAGGCCGTCTCCTACGAGCAGTACTTC. Its translation: CASSPGQAVSYEQYF.

The chain couples TRBV19 to TRBJ1-4, with 12 bases lining up with TRBD1. The CDR3 runs 18 residues. V shed 5 bases and J 8 bases; nucleotides not matched to a gene: 15. Germline loops: CDR1 LNHDA, CDR2 SQIVND (reference sequence). CDR3 sequence reads: CASSVGQGAIIVNEKLFF. In DNA, the CDR3 is TGTGCCAGTAGTGTGGGACAGGGGGCAATTATTGTCAACGAAAAACTGTTTTTT.

The chain carries TRBV11-2 and TRBJ2-2, with TRBD1 matching over 9 bases. In germline, CDR1 is SGHAT, CDR2 FQNNGV. V gave up 1 base and J gave up 2 bases; unmatched junction bases: 8. CDR3 size: 18 residues. Written as DNA, the CDR3 is TGTGCCAGCAGCTTAGTAATGGGGACAGGGACTAACACCGGGGAGCTGTTTTTT. This sequence encodes CASSLVMGTGTNTGELFF.

This chain links TRBV27 with TRBJ2-3, with D maybe TRBD1 (6 bases). Germline V lookup: CDR1 MNHEY, CDR2 SMNVEV (reference sequence). The CDR3 spans 15 residues. Deletions cut 4 bases from V and 5 bases from J, with 16 bases between. The CDR3 reads CASSSLGGSGDTQYF. The CDR3 bases are TGTGCCAGCAGTTCCCTTGGGGGCTCTGGAGATACGCAGTATTTT.

This clone was detected only once. V and J are TRBV7-9 and TRBJ2-1, with 7 bases matching TRBD1. With V trimmed by 5 bases and J by 0 bases, 10 bases remained unmatched. CDR1 is SEHNR and CDR2 is FQNEAQ in the germline V gene (reference sequence). The CDR3 loop spans 17 amino acids. In DNA form, the CDR3 reads TGTGCCAGCAGCCAAAAAGCGGACAGGCTCTCCTACAATGAGCAGTTCTTC. It is translated as CASSQKADRLSYNEQFF.

The J gene is TRBJ2-3, the V gene TRBV6-5; D not certain. V was pared by 4 bases and J by 2 bases, with 7 bases between. CDR3 size: 13 residues. The germline gives CDR1 MNHEY, CDR2 SVGAGI. The CDR3 DNA follows: TGTGCCAGCAGTTTTGACTCCACAGATACGCAGTATTTT. Protein product: CASSFDSTDTQYF.

The DNA of the CDR3 is TGTGCCAGCAGTTCCCCCGTGACAGGCAGCTCCTACGAGCAGTACTTC. Protein sequence: CASSSPVTGSSYEQYF. This chain connects TRBV27 to TRBJ2-7, with D maybe TRBD1 (6 bases). The CDR3 is 16 residues long. The V and J ends lost 4 bases and 0 bases respectively, with 16 bases between them. Germline V gene sequence: CDR1 MNHEY, CDR2 SMNVEV (reference sequence).

This clone was counted between two and nine times. This sequence joins TRBV9 and TRBJ2-7; D remains ambiguous. Trimming shortened V by 3 bases and J by 7 bases, and 11 bases separated the two germline ends. Germline CDR1 SGDLS, CDR2 YYNGEE. There are 12 residues in the CDR3. The DNA of the CDR3 is TGTGCCAGCAGCGGCGATGGGTTGGAGCAGTACTTC. Protein: CASSGDGLEQYF.

This chain connects TRBV15 to TRBJ1-2, with 8 bases matching TRBD1. The CDR3 is made up of 15 amino acids. V shed 0 bases, J shed 4 bases, and the junction held 4 bases outside the gene matches. Germline loops: CDR1 LNHNV, CDR2 YYDKDF (reference sequence). CDR3 sequence reads: CATSRELGTGYGYTF. The CDR3 bases are TGTGCCACCAGCAGAGAACTTGGGACAGGCTATGGCTACACCTTC.

There are a few counts of this clone. The V gene is TRBV7-6, the J gene TRBJ1-2; D call uncertain. This CDR3 has 13 amino acids. With 0 bases removed from V and 6 bases from J, the gap between germline ends came to 8 bases. Germline lookup yields CDR1 SGHVS and CDR2 FNYEAQ. The CDR3 DNA follows: TGTGCCAGCAGCTTAGCATCGGGAGATGGCTACACCTTC. It is translated as CASSLASGDGYTF.

The rearrangement uses TRBV2 and TRBJ1-1, with a tentative D call TRBD1 (5 bases). Germline CDR1 is SNHLY and CDR2 is FYNNEI. The CDR3 contains 12 residues. Trimming removed 4 bases at V and 3 bases at J, with 6 bases between. The CDR3, as DNA: TGTGCCAGCAGTGGGGGGGACACTGAAGCTTTCTTT. Its protein is CASSGGDTEAFF. The full variable domain, its missing parts supplied by reference TRBV2 and TRBJ1-1, is EPEVTQTPSHQVTQMGQEVILRCVPISNHLYFYWYRQILGQKVEFLVSFYNNEISEKSEIFDDQFSVERPDGSNFTLKIRSTKLEDSAMYFCASSGGDTEAFFGQGTRLTVV.

As DNA, the CDR3 is TGCGCCAGCAGCAAGGGACTAGCGGGACTGAACACCGGGGAGCTGTTTTTT. Translation: CASSKGLAGLNTGELFF. This chain joins TRBV5-1 and TRBJ2-2; TRBD2 matches 13 bases. The CDR3 length is 17 residues. Germline CDR1 reads SGHRS; CDR2 reads YFSETQ. V lost 4 bases and J lost 1; bases outside the gene matches: 4.

This clone was seen a single time. This chain uses TRBV7-6 with TRBJ2-3, with 10 bases that match TRBD2. The junction had 4 bases not matched to a gene; V was cut back by 5 bases and J by 2 bases. The length of the CDR3 is 15 residues. Looked up from germline, CDR1 is SGHVS and CDR2 is FNYEAQ. CDR3 loop: CASSHSGGTTDTQYF. The CDR3 DNA sequence: TGTGCCAGCAGCCATAGCGGGGGGACCACAGATACGCAGTATTTT.

The chain employs TRBV5-4 and TRBJ2-1; the D gene is possibly TRBD1 (6 bases). CDR1 and CDR2 from the germline V gene are SGHNT and YYREEE (reference sequence). The V end was cut by 4 bases, the J end by 6 bases, with 14 bases between. The CDR3 consists of 14 residues. As DNA, the CDR3 is TGTGCCAGCAGCCCCCCGGTCAGGGGCAATGAGCAGTTCTTC. This encodes CASSPPVRGNEQFF.

The chain links TRBV4-1 to TRBJ2-5, with TRBD2 as a possible D gene (5 bases). Germline values: CDR1 MGHRA, CDR2 YSYEKL. V lost 1 base and J lost 5, with 8 bases in between. There are 13 residues in the CDR3. CDR3 DNA sequence: TGCGCCAGCAGCCAAGGAGGGTTCGAGACCCAGTACTTC. This sequence encodes CASSQGGFETQYF.

The chain uses TRBV9 and TRBJ1-4; a weak D match, TRBD1 (5 bases). Germline CDR1 SGDLS, CDR2 YYNGEE. The length of the CDR3 is 15 residues. V was cut by 3 bases and J by 6 bases, with 15 bases left in between. CDR3 loop: CASSASGTRDEKLFF. CDR3 in DNA: TGTGCCAGCAGCGCTTCCGGGACTAGGGATGAAAAACTGTTTTTT.

This clone showed up just a few times. The rearrangement uses TRBV11-3 and TRBJ2-7; the D is unclear. Germline CDR1 reads SGHNT; CDR2 reads YENEEA. The V gene lost 3 bases and the J gene lost 1 base, with 13 bases spanning the gap. CDR3 length: 15 amino acids. The CDR3 spells CASSFKPTPSYEQYF. CDR3 nucleotide sequence: TGTGCCAGCAGCTTCAAGCCGACCCCATCCTACGAGCAGTACTTC. Full variable domain (outside the CDR3, taken from reference TRBV11-3 and TRBJ2-7): EAGVVQSPRYKIIEKKQPVAFWCNPISGHNTLYWYLQNLGQGPELLIRYENEEAVDDSQLPKDRFSAERLKGVDSTLKIQPAELGDSAVYLCASSFKPTPSYEQYFGPGTRLTVT.

This clone was recorded only once. J is TRBJ1-5 and V is TRBV9; 9 bases line up with TRBD1. V shed 0 bases and J 7 bases; nucleotides not matched to a gene: 5. Germline CDR1 is SGDLS and CDR2 is YYNGEE. The CDR3 loop spans 15 amino acids. The CDR3 reads CASSVGDRAEQPQHF. CDR3 sequence (DNA): TGTGCCAGCAGCGTAGGGGACAGGGCGGAACAGCCCCAGCATTTT.

V usage is TRBV6-1 and J usage is TRBJ1-6; 7 nucleotides align to TRBD1. The V gene end was trimmed by 1 base and the J gene end by 10 bases; junction bases not matched to a gene: 10. Germline lookup yields CDR1 MNHNS and CDR2 SASEGT. The CDR3 is 16 amino acids. For the CDR3, the DNA is TGTGCCAGCAGTGAAGGCTCGACAGGGAAAGGGTCACCCCTCCACTTT. This sequence encodes CASSEGSTGKGSPLHF.

J is TRBJ2-1 and V is TRBV11-2; 8 nucleotides agree with TRBD2. CDR1 SGHAT and CDR2 FQNNGV come from the germline V gene. The CDR3 extends over 16 amino acids. Germline trimming cut 0 bases from V and 4 bases from J; bases unmatched to any gene: 5. CDR3 in amino acids: CASSLEGTRHYNEQFF. CDR3 nucleotides: TGTGCCAGCAGCTTAGAGGGGACTAGACATTACAATGAGCAGTTCTTC.

This clone came up a few times. CDR3 residues: CASSSLGLGKETQYF. The CDR3 nucleotides are TGTGCCAGCAGTTCCCTGGGCCTCGGGAAAGAGACCCAGTACTTC. V gene TRBV28 combines with J gene TRBJ2-5, with D maybe TRBD2 (5 bases). This CDR3 has 15 amino acids. Germline CDR1 MDHEN, CDR2 SYDVKM. Trimming removed 4 bases at V and 3 bases at J, with 15 bases between.

The chain employs TRBV5-4 and TRBJ2-5, with D maybe TRBD2 (5 bases). Per germline, CDR1 SGHNT and CDR2 YYREEE (reference sequence). The CDR3 has 13 amino acids. The V end lost 0 bases, the J end lost 5 bases, and 8 bases lay between the germline ends. CDR3 protein: CASSLGGQETQYF. The CDR3 region has the DNA TGTGCCAGCAGCTTGGGAGGGCAGGAGACCCAGTACTTC.

The chain recombines TRBV5-1 with TRBJ1-2, with 9 bases aligning to TRBD1. CDR1 SGHRS and CDR2 YFSETQ come from the germline V gene. The CDR3 is 14 amino acids. Trimming at V came to 0 bases and at J to 5 bases, leaving 2 bases not matched to a gene. CDR3 sequence: CASSLGDRAYGYTF. The CDR3 nucleotides read TGCGCCAGCAGCTTGGGGGACAGGGCTTATGGCTACACCTTC. Based on the CDR3 plus reference TRBV5-1 and TRBJ1-2, the full variable domain is KAGVTQTPRYLIKTRGQQVTLSCSPISGHRSVSWYQQTPGQGLQFLFEYFSETQRNKGNFPGRFSGRQFSNSRSEMNVSTLELGDSALYLCASSLGDRAYGYTFGSGTRLTVV.

This clone has just a few counts. CDR3 residues: CASSVDWGQTSPLHF. CDR3 nucleotides: TGTGCCAGCAGCGTAGATTGGGGACAGACTTCACCCCTCCACTTT. This chain connects TRBV9 to TRBJ1-6, with 7 bases identical to TRBD1. The CDR3 runs 15 residues. CDR1 SGDLS and CDR2 YYNGEE come from the germline V gene. J gave up 9 bases and V 0 bases, and 6 bases lay outside the gene matches.

Comment on this clone: Germline is not matched at one junction end, which may reflect a read error. This CDR3 is also generated by other DNA sequences in the sample. This rearrangement joins TRBV9 to TRBJ1-2, with D unresolved. The CDR3 loop spans 12 amino acids. Germline CDR1 and CDR2: SGDLS and YYNGEE. CDR3 nucleotide sequence: TGCGCCAGCAGCTCAGATGGGGATGGCTACACCTTC. Protein product: CASSSDGDGYTF. The complete variable domain, with remaining parts taken from reference TRBV9 and TRBJ1-2, reads DSGVTQTPKHLITATGQRVTLRCSPRSGDLSVYWYQQSLDQGLQFLIQYYNGEERAKGNILERFSAQQFPDLHSELNLSSLELGDSALYFCASSSDGDGYTFGSGTRLTVV.

V usage is TRBV4-3 and J usage is TRBJ2-7, with TRBD1 matching over 7 bases. The CDR3 is 13 residues long. Germline V gives CDR1 LGHNA, CDR2 YSLEER. Trimming took 4 bases from V and 4 from J; bases not matched to a gene: 4. The CDR3 region has the DNA TGCGCCAGCAGCCGAACAGGGGAGTACGAGCAGTACTTC. This codes for CASSRTGEYEQYF.